The 29 T cell receptor beta chains below come from one sample, sequenced in a study of blood T cell repertoires in COVID-19. The method was immunoSEQ multiplex PCR; TCRdb's version includes in-frame clones alone and lacks a portion of them. The table records more than 70,000 clones, more than 75% of them present only once. The sequencing input was peripheral blood. These receptors originate from a human donor in a cohort sampled during active COVID-19.

The V call is TRBV6-4, the J call TRBJ1-2; TRBD1 might be the D (5 bases). From germline, CDR1 is MRHNA and CDR2 SNTAGT. The CDR3 covers 12 residues. The V end lost 2 bases, the J end lost 7 bases, and 8 bases lay between the germline ends. The CDR3, as DNA: TGTGCCAGCAGTGACCAGGGTTTTGGCTACACCTTC. Its translation is CASSDQGFGYTF.

This clone was seen a few times. This sequence joins TRBV3-1 (or the pseudogene TRBV3-2) and TRBJ2-3; 7 bases are a match to TRBD2. The CDR3 length is 17 residues. Looked up from germline, CDR1 is LGHDT and CDR2 is YNNKEL (reference sequence). The J segment lost 3 bases and the V segment lost 5 bases, leaving 14 bases of the junction unmatched. The CDR3 loop is CASSAQGPGRATDTQYF. CDR3 nucleotides: TGTGCCAGCAGCGCCCAGGGTCCGGGGAGGGCGACAGATACGCAGTATTTT.

In the case of this clone: One end of the junction fails to match germline, which may point to a read error. The J gene is TRBJ2-5, the V gene TRBV10-3; D might be TRBD2 (5 bases). Germline V lookup: CDR1 ENHRY, CDR2 SYGVKD. The CDR3 is 14 amino acids. The DNA of the CDR3 is TGTGCCATCAGTCAGTCTATGGCGGGAGAGACCCAGTACTTC. Protein product: CAISQSMAGETQYF.

The chain carries TRBV28 and TRBJ1-2, with D unclear. The CDR3 is made up of 13 amino acids. From germline, CDR1 is MDHEN and CDR2 SYDVKM. V was pared by 7 bases and J by 4 bases, with 13 bases between. The CDR3 here is CASNTGGVYGYTF. DNA of the CDR3: TGTGCCAGCAACACCGGCGGAGTCTATGGCTACACCTTC.

This rearrangement joins TRBV4-3 to TRBJ2-2; D possibly corresponds to TRBD2 (5 bases). With 5 bases removed from V and 1 base from J, the gap between germline ends came to 8 bases. The germline V gene has CDR1 LGHNA and CDR2 YSLEER. The CDR3 has 14 amino acids. The CDR3 nucleotides read TGCGCCAGCAGCGGCCGGGAGAACACCGGGGAGCTGTTTTTT. Translated, it gives CASSGRENTGELFF.

The chain links TRBV4-2 to TRBJ1-2, with 8 positions matching TRBD1. Germline V gives CDR1 LGHNA, CDR2 YNFKEQ. J was trimmed by 3 bases and V by 3 bases; bases with no gene match: 9. The length of the CDR3 is 16 residues. This CDR3 reads CASSHTPGTGDYGYTF. CDR3 DNA: TGTGCCAGCAGCCATACCCCCGGGACAGGCGACTATGGCTACACCTTC.

This sequence joins TRBV19 and TRBJ1-1, with a tentative D call TRBD1 (6 bases). The CDR3 contains 14 residues. Germline CDR1 is LNHDA and CDR2 is SQIVND (reference sequence). The germline V and J ends were trimmed by 5 bases and 5 bases, with 15 bases remaining between them. This CDR3 is CASSPGQFPTEAFF. The CDR3 DNA follows: TGTGCCAGTAGTCCGGGACAATTTCCGACTGAAGCTTTCTTT. The variable domain in full, completed from reference TRBV19 and TRBJ1-1, reads DGGITQSPKYLFRKEGQNVTLSCEQNLNHDAMYWYRQDPGQGLRLIYYSQIVNDFQKGDIAEGYSVSREKKESFPLTVTSAQKNPTAFYLCASSPGQFPTEAFFGQGTRLTVV.

The CDR3 bases are TGTGCCAGCGGTAGAGGAGTAACTGAAGCTTTCTTT. Its protein product is CASGRGVTEAFF. J is TRBJ1-1 and V is TRBV28; D gene uncertain. V dropped 8 bases and J dropped 5 bases, with 12 bases sitting between them. Germline CDR1 and CDR2: MDHEN and SYDVKM. The CDR3 spans 12 residues.

The chain combines TRBV3-1 (or the pseudogene TRBV3-2) with TRBJ2-2, with 11 bases matching TRBD2. The CDR3 is 16 residues long. After removal of 6 bases from V and 6 bases from J, the junction contained 9 bases not matched to a gene. Germline CDR1 and CDR2: LGHDT and YNNKEL (reference sequence). In DNA form, the CDR3 reads TGTGCCAGCAGACCACCTAGCGGGAGGAGTCCCGGGGAGCTGTTTTTT. Protein product: CASRPPSGRSPGELFF.

The V gene is TRBV28, the J gene TRBJ2-3; 7 bases map to TRBD2. The junction had 6 bases not matched to a gene; V was cut back by 5 bases and J by 4 bases. The CDR3 has 14 amino acids. Per germline, CDR1 MDHEN and CDR2 SYDVKM. The CDR3 region has the DNA TGTGCCAGCAGTGGGAGGGGCCCTGCAGATACGCAGTATTTT. Its protein is CASSGRGPADTQYF.

The J gene is TRBJ2-7, the V gene TRBV7-2; 7 bases align to TRBD2. This CDR3 has 14 amino acids. V shed 1 base and J 4 bases; nucleotides not matched to a gene: 4. Germline V CDR1 and CDR2: SGHTA, FQGNSA. CDR3 bases: TGTGCCAGCAGCTTAGGACTAGCAGATTACGAGCAGTACTTC. As protein: CASSLGLADYEQYF. The full variable domain, in which reference TRBV7-2 and TRBJ2-7 provide the parts outside the CDR3, is GAGVSQSPSNKVTEKGKDVELRCDPISGHTALYWYRQSLGQGLEFLIYFQGNSAPDKSGLPSDRFSAERTGGSVSTLTIQRTQQEDSAVYLCASSLGLADYEQYFGPGTRLTVT.

This sequence joins TRBV5-4 and TRBJ1-1, with TRBD1 matching over 8 bases. V shed 0 bases, J shed 7 bases, and the junction held 8 bases outside the gene matches. CDR3 length equals 15 residues. Germline V lookup: CDR1 SGHNT, CDR2 YYREEE (reference sequence). This chain's CDR3 is CASSLEPDRVGEAFF. CDR3 nucleotides: TGTGCCAGCAGCTTGGAACCGGACAGGGTCGGTGAAGCTTTCTTT.

This clone was seen once. This rearrangement joins TRBV7-6 to TRBJ2-3, with D uncertain. The CDR3 has 15 residues. Per germline, CDR1 SGHVS and CDR2 FNYEAQ. V was trimmed by 6 bases and J by 0 bases, leaving 13 bases between them. CDR3 sequence (DNA): TGTGCCAGCAGTTGGGCCGAAGGTAGCACAGATACGCAGTATTTT. Its protein product is CASSWAEGSTDTQYF.

The V and J genes are TRBV18 and TRBJ2-1; 13 bases fit TRBD2. Germline V CDR1 and CDR2: KGHSH, LQKENI. The CDR3 totals 17 residues. The trim removed 3 bases at V and 4 bases at J, leaving 6 bases unmatched. The CDR3 is CASSPEGLAGLYNEQFF. CDR3 DNA sequence: TGTGCCAGCTCACCCGAGGGACTAGCGGGGTTATACAATGAGCAGTTCTTC.

V and J are TRBV29-1 and TRBJ2-7; D may be TRBD1 (5 bases). CDR1 SQVTM and CDR2 ANQGSEA come from the germline V gene. Trimming stripped 6 bases from V and 0 bases from J, with 12 bases between. The CDR3 has 13 residues. DNA of the CDR3: TGCAGCGTGGACATTTCAAGCTCCTACGAGCAGTACTTC. Translating gives CSVDISSSYEQYF.

The chain is built from TRBV27 and TRBJ2-5, with TRBD2 identical over 7 bases. This CDR3 is built from 16 residues. Germline V lookup: CDR1 MNHEY, CDR2 SMNVEV (reference sequence). V gave up 8 bases and J gave up 2 bases; unmatched junction bases: 14. The CDR3 loop is CASPPRGGFFQETQYF. In DNA form, the CDR3 reads TGTGCCAGCCCACCCCGCGGGGGTTTTTTTCAAGAGACCCAGTACTTC.

This chain links TRBV19 with TRBJ2-2; the D gene is possibly TRBD1 (7 bases). The CDR3 is made up of 18 amino acids. Trimming took off 6 bases at V and 2 bases at J, with 22 bases between the two ends. Germline V lookup: CDR1 LNHDA, CDR2 SQIVND (reference sequence). The CDR3 coding sequence is TGTGCCAGTAGCCAACGGACAGGAGGGGTGGCAAACACCGGGGAGCTGTTTTTT. Amino acid sequence: CASSQRTGGVANTGELFF.

This sequence joins TRBV29-1 and TRBJ2-1, with 7 bases identical to TRBD2. From germline, CDR1 is SQVTM and CDR2 ANQGSEA. J lost 3 bases, V lost 2 bases, and 7 bases had no gene match. CDR3 length equals 15 residues. Written as DNA, the CDR3 is TGCAGCGTTGAAATCCCCCGGACTAGCTACAATGAGCAGTTCTTC. Translated, it gives CSVEIPRTSYNEQFF.

This clone was detected only once. The rearrangement joins TRBV19 to TRBJ1-1, with 7 bases aligning to TRBD1. The length of the CDR3 is 14 residues. V gave up 9 bases and J gave up 4 bases; unmatched junction bases: 11. CDR1 and CDR2 from the germline V gene are LNHDA and SQIVND (reference sequence). CDR3 in amino acids: CASTRNRGSTEAFF. CDR3 bases: TGTGCCAGCACACGAAACAGGGGAAGCACTGAAGCTTTCTTT.

The CDR3 reads CASSQGTAAYTDTQYF. The CDR3 bases are TGCGCCAGCAGCCAAGGAACAGCGGCGTACACAGATACGCAGTATTTT. The V gene is TRBV4-1, the J gene TRBJ2-3, with D perhaps matching TRBD2 (5 bases). The length of the CDR3 is 16 residues. The germline CDR1 and CDR2 sequences are MGHRA and YSYEKL. Trimming cost V 1 base and J 2 bases, with 13 bases left between them.

This clone was recorded a few times. CDR3 in DNA: TGTGCCAGTATAGGAGACAGGGGGCGCGGGGGTGAGCAGCCCCAGCATTTT. This codes for CASIGDRGRGGEQPQHF. V usage is TRBV19 and J usage is TRBJ1-5; 10 bases map to TRBD1. The germline gives CDR1 LNHDA, CDR2 SQIVND (reference sequence). V trimming: 7 bases; J trimming: 7 bases; junction bases outside the gene matches: 16. There are 17 residues in the CDR3.

This clone was seen more than once but under ten times. The V gene is TRBV5-1, the J gene TRBJ1-4, with D tentatively TRBD1 (6 bases). Trimming removed 0 bases from V and 4 bases from J, with 10 bases in between. The germline V gene encodes CDR1 SGHRS and CDR2 YFSETQ. This CDR3 has 15 amino acids. The chain's CDR3 is CASSLAGTLNEKLFF. The DNA of the CDR3 is TGCGCCAGCAGCTTGGCCGGGACACTTAATGAAAAACTGTTTTTT.

This chain joins TRBV10-1 and TRBJ2-1; 12 bases map to TRBD2. Germline V CDR1 and CDR2: WNHNN, SYGVQD (reference sequence). V gave up 6 bases and J gave up 6 bases; unmatched junction bases: 3. This CDR3 region has 14 residues. CDR3 sequence reads: CASRPGLAGNEQFF. In DNA form, the CDR3 reads TGCGCCAGCAGACCGGGACTAGCGGGCAATGAGCAGTTCTTC.

The chain has TRBV12-3 or TRBV12-4 and TRBJ2-7, with D uncertain. V dropped 5 bases and J dropped 1 base, with 6 bases sitting between them. The CDR3 extends over 12 amino acids. The CDR3 bases are TGTGCCAGCAGTCCCTCGTCCTACGAGCAGTACTTC. It translates to CASSPSSYEQYF.

This clone was seen more than once but under ten times. This chain connects TRBV9 to TRBJ2-7, with a tentative D call TRBD1 (5 bases). The CDR3 extends over 14 amino acids. V was trimmed by 0 bases and J by 3 bases, leaving 10 bases between them. Germline CDR1 reads SGDLS; CDR2 reads YYNGEE. The CDR3: CASSVDRSNYEQYF. DNA for the CDR3: TGTGCCAGCAGCGTAGACAGGTCAAACTACGAGCAGTACTTC.

The V gene is TRBV30, the J gene TRBJ1-5; D gene unclear. Germline V gene data show CDR1 as GTSNPN and CDR2 as SVGIG (reference sequence). This CDR3 has 14 residues. V was cut by 7 bases and J by 1 base, with 14 bases left in between. This chain's CDR3 is CAFTSGISNQPQHF. CDR3 nucleotide sequence: TGTGCCTTTACCAGCGGGATAAGCAATCAGCCCCAGCATTTT.

This clone was counted once. The chain uses TRBV7-2 and TRBJ2-5; D is unclear. Trimming pared 1 base from V and 4 bases from J, leaving 10 bases between. The germline V gene has CDR1 SGHTA and CDR2 FQGNSA. CDR3 length equals 14 residues. The CDR3: CASSLGHLVETQYF. The CDR3 region has the DNA TGTGCCAGCAGCTTAGGACATTTGGTAGAGACCCAGTACTTC.

This chain connects TRBV10-3 to TRBJ1-4; 7 bases line up with TRBD1. From germline, CDR1 is ENHRY and CDR2 SYGVKD. The length of the CDR3 is 14 residues. The V gene end was trimmed by 5 bases and the J gene end by 6 bases; junction bases not matched to a gene: 6. The CDR3 DNA is TGTGCCATCAGTATGACAGGGAAAGATGAAAAACTGTTTTTT. Protein sequence: CAISMTGKDEKLFF.

CDR3 nucleotide sequence: TGTGCCAGCAGCCGCGGCCAGTTGGAGACCCAGTACTTC. It yields the protein CASSRGQLETQYF. The rearrangement uses TRBV7-8 and TRBJ2-5; D is unresolved. Looked up from germline, CDR1 is SGHVS and CDR2 is FQNEAQ. The CDR3 length is 13 residues. The ends were cut back, 5 bases at V and 5 bases at J, with 12 bases in the middle.